This TCR beta chain came from a study of T cells in Graves' hyperthyroidism and ophthalmopathy. V lost 3 bases and J lost 0; bases outside the gene matches: 7. This CDR3 contains 15 residues. From germline, CDR1 is DFQATT and CDR2 SNEGSKA (reference sequence). Study observations and caveats: From stable hyperthyroidism, ophthalmopathy was separated by a 13 V-J model. Most expanded thyroid clonotypes above 0.001 recurred in blood.

This clonotype has ten or more counts. The target antigen is unknown. Diagnostic assessment was based on clinical symptoms, serum thyroxine and TRAb, thyroid ultrasound and orbital computed tomography. Regions amplified from RNA transcripts were the TCR beta CDR3 regions. First-round RT-PCR of the TCR CDR3 relied on the HTBI primer set. MiXCR, applied by TCRdb to the multiplex PCR reads, yields one record per CDR3 protein. Seen here are 550,000 to 700,000 distinct CDR3 sequences, more than 45% observed once, and the top ten hold roughly 19%. The sequenced sample was peripheral blood or thyroid tissue (not recorded which). This TCR was recovered from an adult woman with Graves' disease, either hyperthyroidism or ophthalmopathy (not recorded which). The chain links TRBV20-1 to TRBJ1-2; TRBD1 aligns across 7 bases. CDR3 in DNA: TGCAGTGCTAGCGCCGGGACAGAACCTAACTATGGCTACACCTTC. Translating it yields CSASAGTEPNYGYTF.